These 8 T cell receptor beta chains share one sample of origin, sequenced in a study of T-cell reconstitution after alpha-beta-depleted transplantation in children. Unique molecular identifiers were used to barcode this TCRbeta library. TCRdb processed the PCR reads anew with MiXCR; each CDR3 protein has one entry. The sample consists of some 290,000 distinct CDR3 sequences, 23% of them appearing once. Sequencing used PBMCs, mostly from graft donor cells, obtained 180 days after TCRalphabeta/CD19-depleted stem cell transplant. These receptor sequences come from a male patient under 18 who had a stem cell transplant for acute lymphoblastic leukemia, so the T cells may come from the graft donor.

About this clonotype: The junction differs from germline at one of its ends, possibly a read error. The chain is built from TRBV7-2 and TRBJ2-1; 7 bases are shared with TRBD2. CDR3 size: 16 residues. From germline, CDR1 is SGHTA and CDR2 FQGNSA. CDR3 coding DNA: TGTGCCAGCAGCTTAGGGGCGGGAGTGGACTACAATGAGAAGTTCTTC. This translates into CASSLGAGVDYNEKFF.

The gene calls are TRBV4-2 and TRBJ2-7, with D perhaps TRBD1 or TRBD2 (7 bases each). Trimming cost V 7 bases and J 3 bases, with 16 bases left between them. Germline values: CDR1 LGHNA, CDR2 YNFKEQ. The CDR3 covers 14 residues. CDR3 protein: CASNPGGGDYEQYF. For the CDR3, the DNA is TGTGCCAGCAACCCAGGGGGGGGCGACTACGAGCAGTACTTC.

A note on this clonotype: An end of the junction does not agree with germline; a read error may underlie this. This chain uses TRBV12-3 or TRBV12-4 with TRBJ2-1; 13 nucleotides agree with TRBD2. This CDR3 is built from 15 residues. CDR3 in amino acids: CDSTVPGLAGREQFF. CDR3 DNA: TGTGACAGCACTGTCCCGGGACTAGCGGGACGGGAGCAGTTCTTC.

This clonotype was found a few times. The chain combines TRBV4-1 with TRBJ2-7; 8 bases line up with TRBD1. This CDR3 is built from 18 residues. The V gene end was trimmed by 4 bases and the J gene end by 6 bases; junction bases not matched to a gene: 20. Germline V gene data show CDR1 as MGHRA and CDR2 as YSYEKL. The chain's CDR3 is CASSPVTVLGTGFREQYF. The CDR3 DNA follows: TGCGCCAGCAGCCCTGTAACTGTGCTCGGGACAGGCTTTCGCGAGCAGTACTTC.

This clonotype was observed at least ten times. The J gene is TRBJ2-1, the V gene TRBV14; 8 nucleotides align to TRBD2. The CDR3 loop spans 15 amino acids. Germline V gene sequence: CDR1 SGHDN, CDR2 FVKESK. V shed 5 bases and J 0 bases; nucleotides not matched to a gene: 3. CDR3 region: CASSLGTSSYNEQFF. The CDR3 coding sequence is TGTGCCAGCAGCTTAGGGACTAGCTCCTACAATGAGCAGTTCTTC.

The V and J genes are TRBV29-1 and TRBJ2-3; D may be TRBD2 (6 bases). CDR1 is SQVTM, CDR2 ANQGSEA, per germline. V lost 1 base and J lost 0, with 8 bases in between. The CDR3 covers 14 residues. CDR3 DNA sequence: TGCAGCGTTGAAGGGGGGGTTAGCACAGATACGCAGTATTTT. Translated: CSVEGGVSTDTQYF.

This clonotype has just a few counts. The chain is built from TRBV5-4 and TRBJ1-1, with unresolved D. This CDR3 comprises 13 residues. The germline V and J ends were trimmed by 3 bases and 8 bases, with 14 bases remaining between them. Germline loops: CDR1 SGHNT, CDR2 YYREEE (reference sequence). The DNA for the CDR3 is TGTGCCAGCAGCTCTGCTTTAAACCCCGAAGCTTTCTTT. Translated: CASSSALNPEAFF.

This clonotype appeared many times. This rearrangement joins TRBV5-1 to TRBJ2-1, with 9 bases fitting TRBD1. V lost 5 bases to trimming and J lost 3 bases; unmatched junction nucleotides: 6. This CDR3 has 15 residues. CDR1 and CDR2 (germline): SGHRS, YFSETQ. The CDR3 protein is CASRYRDRVYNEQFF. CDR3 sequence (DNA): TGCGCCAGCAGGTACCGGGACAGGGTCTACAATGAGCAGTTCTTC.